The present T cell receptor (beta chain) was sequenced within a study of blood T cell repertoires in COVID-19. The CDR3 extends over 15 amino acids. Between the trimmed V and J ends, which lost 0 bases and 0 bases, there was a span of 6 bases. The germline V gene encodes CDR1 SGHRS and CDR2 YFSETQ. The protocol was immunoSEQ multiplex PCR, while the TCRdb copy is restricted to in-frame clones and leaves out a portion. The sample carries under 80,000 clones, around 88% recorded once. Points on this clone: Other DNA sequences of this sample code for an identical CDR3.

The sequenced material came from peripheral blood. The V and J genes are TRBV5-1 and TRBJ1-4, with no clear D. The sequence derives from a man aged 65 to 79 with active or convalescent COVID-19. CDR3 bases: TGCGCCAGCAGCTTGGTCCCAGCAACTAATGAAAAACTGTTTTTT. The encoded protein is CASSLVPATNEKLFF.